These 5 T cell receptor beta chains were sequenced from one sample in a study of cytomegalovirus exposure and HLA in healthy donors. PCR used 60 Vbeta primers and 13 Jbeta primers. Method: immunoSEQ multiplex PCR; TCRdb's copy keeps in-frame clones and lacks some. The sample contains approximately 140,000 clones, about four fifths of which appear only once. Input material: PBMCs. These receptors all come from a man aged 35 to 55 in good health and CMV-seropositive.

V usage is TRBV5-1 and J usage is TRBJ2-7; D might be TRBD1 (7 bases). CDR1 is SGHRS and CDR2 is YFSETQ in the germline V gene. V shed 6 bases and J shed 3 bases, with 19 bases lying between them. The CDR3 has 15 residues. The DNA of the CDR3 is TGCGCCAGCACCCTTGGGGGGACAGAACACTACGAGCAGTACTTC. This codes for CASTLGGTEHYEQYF. The variable domain in full, with the rest retrieved from reference TRBV5-1 and TRBJ2-7, is KAGVTQTPRYLIKTRGQQVTLSCSPISGHRSVSWYQQTPGQGLQFLFEYFSETQRNKGNFPGRFSGRQFSNSRSEMNVSTLELGDSALYLCASTLGGTEHYEQYFGPGTRLTVT.

The chain carries TRBV29-1 and TRBJ2-1, with 14 bases fitting TRBD2. The CDR3 is 17 amino acids. Germline CDR1 is SQVTM and CDR2 is ANQGSEA. Trimming at V came to 1 base and at J to 0 bases, leaving 2 bases not matched to a gene. The CDR3 loop is CSVEGLAGGSSYNEQFF. The CDR3 region has the DNA TGCAGCGTTGAAGGACTAGCGGGGGGGAGCTCCTACAATGAGCAGTTCTTC.

This chain links TRBV19 with TRBJ1-4, with D perhaps matching TRBD1 (5 bases). CDR1 and CDR2 from the germline V gene are LNHDA and SQIVND (reference sequence). The CDR3 consists of 14 residues. Trimming removed 3 bases at V and 5 bases at J, with 10 bases between. The CDR3 bases are TGTGCCAGTAGTATCCCAGGGTTCAATGAAAAACTGTTTTTT. Encoded protein: CASSIPGFNEKLFF.

This sequence joins TRBV2 and TRBJ2-3, with 8 bases matching TRBD1. Germline values: CDR1 SNHLY, CDR2 FYNNEI. The V gene end was trimmed by 3 bases and the J gene end by 3 bases; junction bases not matched to a gene: 5. The CDR3 has 15 amino acids. CDR3 bases: TGTGCCAGCAGTGAGGCAGGGGGCCGGACAGATACGCAGTATTTT. Amino acid sequence: CASSEAGGRTDTQYF. The entire variable domain, with the rest obtained from reference TRBV2 and TRBJ2-3, is as follows: EPEVTQTPSHQVTQMGQEVILRCVPISNHLYFYWYRQILGQKVEFLVSFYNNEISEKSEIFDDQFSVERPDGSNFTLKIRSTKLEDSAMYFCASSEAGGRTDTQYFGPGTRLTVL.

This chain uses TRBV9 with TRBJ1-2, with TRBD1 matching 8 bases. The trim removed 6 bases at V and 4 bases at J, leaving 8 bases unmatched. The CDR3 is 14 residues long. Germline V gene lookup returns CDR1 SGDLS and CDR2 YYNGEE. DNA for the CDR3: TGTGCCAGCACCGGGACAGGATTTAGCTATGGCTACACCTTC. Translating gives CASTGTGFSYGYTF. The full variable domain, with the rest looked up from reference TRBV9 and TRBJ1-2, is DSGVTQTPKHLITATGQRVTLRCSPRSGDLSVYWYQQSLDQGLQFLIQYYNGEERAKGNILERFSAQQFPDLHSELNLSSLELGDSALYFCASTGTGFSYGYTFGSGTRLTVV.